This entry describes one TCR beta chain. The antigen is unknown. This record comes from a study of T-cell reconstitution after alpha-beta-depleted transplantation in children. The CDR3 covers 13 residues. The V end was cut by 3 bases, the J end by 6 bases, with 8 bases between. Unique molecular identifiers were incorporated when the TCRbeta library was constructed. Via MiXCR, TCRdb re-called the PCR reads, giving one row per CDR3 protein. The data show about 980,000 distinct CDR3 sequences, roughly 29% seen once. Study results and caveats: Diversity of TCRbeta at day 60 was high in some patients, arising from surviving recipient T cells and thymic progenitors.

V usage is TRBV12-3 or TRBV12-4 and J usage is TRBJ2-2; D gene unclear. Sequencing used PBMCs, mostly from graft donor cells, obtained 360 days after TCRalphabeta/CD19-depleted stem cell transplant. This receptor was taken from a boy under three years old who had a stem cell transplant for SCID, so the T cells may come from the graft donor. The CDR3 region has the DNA TGTGCCAGCAGTTTTTTGGGTCCCGGGGAGCTGTTTTTT. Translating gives CASSFLGPGELFF.